Each of the 21 T cell receptor beta chains below was sequenced from the same sample in a study of beta chain features in type 1 diabetes. Whole-study results and caveats: Type 1 diabetes patients had TCRB CDR3s that were shorter (moderately but significantly so) in all four CD4+ subsets.

Their antigen targets remain unknown. What was sequenced were expressed TCRB transcripts, since all of the isolated RNA had been reverse transcribed. Measured with immunoSEQ multiplex PCR; TCRdb has only the in-frame clones, and not every one. The sample has hundreds of thousands of clones; 11% to 15% are singletons. Specimen: naive CD4+ T cells from blood. Source of these receptors: a man aged 18 to 30 with type 1 diabetes.

V and J are TRBV5-6 and TRBJ2-1, with unresolved D. From germline, CDR1 is SGHDT and CDR2 YYEEEE. Trimming cost V 0 bases and J 8 bases, with 12 bases left between them. This CDR3 region has 14 residues. The CDR3 DNA is TGTGCCAGCAGCTTGGTGGCATTTCTGGATGAGCAGTTCTTC. This codes for CASSLVAFLDEQFF.

The sample holds a few counts of this clone. The chain has TRBV2 and TRBJ2-6; D call uncertain. This CDR3 contains 15 residues. V lost 7 bases and J lost 0, with 10 bases in between. Per germline, CDR1 SNHLY and CDR2 FYNNEI. The CDR3: CASKAWGSGANVLTF. CDR3 nucleotide sequence: TGTGCCAGCAAGGCCTGGGGCTCTGGGGCCAACGTCCTGACTTTC.

V is TRBV7-6 and J is TRBJ1-4, with 8 bases lining up with TRBD1. Germline V gene data show CDR1 as SGHVS and CDR2 as FNYEAQ. After removal of 2 bases from V and 2 bases from J, the junction contained 4 bases not matched to a gene. The CDR3 length is 16 residues. This CDR3 is CASSLPYRGTNEKLFF. The CDR3 DNA follows: TGTGCCAGCAGCTTACCGTACAGGGGGACTAATGAAAAACTGTTTTTT.

The chain couples TRBV30 to TRBJ2-5; tentative D call: TRBD1 (5 bases). This CDR3 region has 14 residues. Looked up from germline, CDR1 is GTSNPN and CDR2 is SVGIG (reference sequence). The V gene lost 3 bases and the J gene lost 4 bases, with 15 bases spanning the gap. DNA for the CDR3: TGTGCCTGGAGGGTTAAGGGGTCGGGAGAGACCCAGTACTTC. Translated, it gives CAWRVKGSGETQYF.

The V call is TRBV6-5, the J call TRBJ2-7, with a possible D match to TRBD1 (6 bases). V lost 7 bases and J 6 bases, leaving 22 bases between the germline ends. This CDR3 region has 15 residues. CDR1 MNHEY and CDR2 SVGAGI come from the germline V gene. The CDR3: CASTTGQTVGGEQYF. The CDR3 nucleotides read TGTGCCAGCACGACGGGACAAACGGTGGGCGGCGAGCAGTACTTC.

The genes are TRBV28 and TRBJ1-1; D is undetermined. The CDR3 sequence is 13 residues long. CDR1 is MDHEN, CDR2 SYDVKM, per germline. The V end lost 8 bases, the J end lost 1 base, and 11 bases lay between the germline ends. The CDR3 region is CASGLLQNTEAFF. CDR3 coding DNA: TGTGCCAGCGGCCTATTACAGAACACTGAAGCTTTCTTT.

This clone has only a few counts. The gene calls are TRBV7-2 and TRBJ2-7, with 12 bases fitting TRBD2. V trimming: 4 bases; J trimming: 1 base; junction bases outside the gene matches: 2. The CDR3 totals 15 residues. Germline V gives CDR1 SGHTA, CDR2 FQGNSA. CDR3 in DNA: TGTGCCAGCAGCTCCGGGACTAGCGGGTCCTACGAGCAGTACTTC. This codes for CASSSGTSGSYEQYF.

J is TRBJ2-1 and V is TRBV7-2; perhaps TRBD1 as D (7 bases). The V gene lost 2 bases and the J gene lost 7 bases, with 12 bases spanning the gap. The CDR3 has 14 amino acids. Germline CDR1 SGHTA, CDR2 FQGNSA. The CDR3 loop is CASSLLQGRNEQFF. The CDR3 DNA reads TGTGCCAGCAGCTTACTACAGGGGAGGAATGAGCAGTTCTTC.

This clone was counted only a few times. The CDR3 region is CASSPTSAFGTQYF. The CDR3, as DNA: TGTGCCAGCAGCCCAACTAGCGCCTTCGGGACCCAGTACTTC. The chain has TRBV7-2 and TRBJ2-5, with 7 bases aligning to TRBD2. From germline, CDR1 is SGHTA and CDR2 FQGNSA. The J segment lost 7 bases and the V segment lost 5 bases, leaving 10 bases of the junction unmatched. CDR3 length: 14 residues.

This clone appeared a single time. The rearrangement joins TRBV5-4 to TRBJ2-5; 8 nucleotides match TRBD1. The length of the CDR3 is 14 residues. Unmatched junction bases numbered 4, after V lost 4 bases and J lost 2 bases. Germline CDR1 is SGHNT and CDR2 is YYREEE (reference sequence). CDR3 region: CASSQGTGQETQYF. The CDR3 DNA reads as TGTGCCAGCAGCCAGGGGACAGGTCAAGAGACCCAGTACTTC. The full variable domain, with the rest looked up from reference TRBV5-4 and TRBJ2-5, is ETGVTQSPTHLIKTRGQQVTLRCSSQSGHNTVSWYQQALGQGPQFIFQYYREEENGRGNFPPRFSGLQFPNYSSELNVNALELDDSALYLCASSQGTGQETQYFGPGTRLLVL.

The rearrangement uses TRBV7-2 and TRBJ1-3; possibly TRBD1 for D (6 bases). The V gene lost 7 bases and the J gene lost 0 bases, with 16 bases spanning the gap. The CDR3 contains 16 residues. Germline-derived CDR1 and CDR2 are SGHTA and FQGNSA. The CDR3 spells CASTGGGHRSGNTIYF. DNA for the CDR3: TGTGCCAGCACCGGGGGGGGCCACCGCTCTGGAAACACCATATATTTT.

The chain combines TRBV7-9 with TRBJ1-5, with 8 bases lining up with TRBD1. This CDR3 comprises 17 residues. Germline trimming cut 2 bases from V and 6 bases from J; bases unmatched to any gene: 12. From germline, CDR1 is SEHNR and CDR2 FQNEAQ (reference sequence). The CDR3 spells CASSLCRAGGACQPQHF. The CDR3 DNA sequence: TGTGCCAGCAGCTTATGTCGGGCAGGGGGCGCATGTCAGCCCCAGCATTTT. Full variable domain (outside the CDR3, taken from reference TRBV7-9 and TRBJ1-5): DTGVSQNPRHKITKRGQNVTFRCDPISEHNRLYWYRQTLGQGPEFLTYFQNEAQLEKSRLLSDRFSAERPKGSFSTLEIQRTEQGDSAMYLCASSLCRAGGACQPQHFGDGTRLSIL.

The rearrangement joins TRBV6-1 to TRBJ2-7, with D perhaps assigned TRBD1 or TRBD2 (5 bases each). The V end lost 1 base, the J end lost 2 bases, and 12 bases lay between the germline ends. The length of the CDR3 is 15 residues. From germline, CDR1 is MNHNS and CDR2 SASEGT. The CDR3 here is CASSEVGTSTYEQYF. CDR3 sequence (DNA): TGTGCCAGCAGTGAAGTCGGGACCTCTACCTACGAGCAGTACTTC.

This chain links TRBV6-5 with TRBJ1-2; 7 bases fit TRBD1. This CDR3 is 12 amino acids long. V shed 6 bases, J shed 4 bases, and the junction held 2 bases outside the gene matches. Germline CDR1 and CDR2: MNHEY and SVGAGI. The CDR3 reads CASRGQTYGYTF. The CDR3 DNA is TGTGCCAGCAGGGGACAGACCTATGGCTACACCTTC.

The rearrangement uses TRBV5-4 and TRBJ2-1, with TRBD2 matching over 9 bases. The CDR3 is 15 residues long. V dropped 4 bases and J dropped 8; count of bases not matched to a gene: 10. Looked up from germline, CDR1 is SGHNT and CDR2 is YYREEE (reference sequence). CDR3 sequence reads: CASSPLAGSVDEQFF. CDR3 DNA sequence: TGTGCCAGCAGCCCCCTAGCGGGATCGGTCGATGAGCAGTTCTTC.

This sequence joins TRBV10-3 and TRBJ1-2; a possible D gene is TRBD1 (6 bases). CDR1 is ENHRY, CDR2 SYGVKD, per germline. The CDR3 spans 15 residues. V lost 4 bases and J lost 5, with 17 bases in between. The CDR3 here is CAISVYSQGPYGYTF. In nucleotides, the CDR3 is TGTGCCATCAGTGTTTACTCGCAGGGGCCTTATGGCTACACCTTC.

This clone was observed a few times. The V and J genes are TRBV9 and TRBJ1-1; weak D call: TRBD1 (6 bases). This CDR3 has 17 residues. Germline loops: CDR1 SGDLS, CDR2 YYNGEE. The germline V and J ends were trimmed by 5 bases and 3 bases, with 23 bases remaining between them. The CDR3 protein is CASRKGQMFELDTEAFF. Written as DNA, the CDR3 is TGTGCCAGCAGGAAGGGACAAATGTTTGAGTTGGACACTGAAGCTTTCTTT. Filled out from reference TRBV9 and TRBJ1-1, the complete variable domain reads DSGVTQTPKHLITATGQRVTLRCSPRSGDLSVYWYQQSLDQGLQFLIQYYNGEERAKGNILERFSAQQFPDLHSELNLSSLELGDSALYFCASRKGQMFELDTEAFFGQGTRLTVV.

This clone was seen more than once but under ten times. The chain carries TRBV29-1 and TRBJ2-7; 7 nucleotides match TRBD2. This CDR3 has 13 residues. The V segment lost 1 base and the J segment 0 bases; nucleotides outside the gene matches: 0. Germline values: CDR1 SQVTM, CDR2 ANQGSEA. The CDR3: CSVEGGGSYEQYF. The CDR3 DNA reads TGCAGCGTTGAAGGCGGGGGCTCCTACGAGCAGTACTTC.

This clone has only a few counts. This rearrangement joins TRBV10-3 to TRBJ1-5; 7 bases agree with TRBD1. This CDR3 spans 15 amino acids. Germline values: CDR1 ENHRY, CDR2 SYGVKD. The trim removed 4 bases at V and 2 bases at J, leaving 5 bases unmatched. The CDR3 DNA reads as TGTGCCATCAGTGGGACAGGTACGCGCAATCAGCCCCAGCATTTT. This gives the protein CAISGTGTRNQPQHF.

As regards this clone: One junction end disagrees with the germline gene, perhaps due to a read error. The genes are TRBV7-7 and TRBJ2-7, with D possibly TRBD2 on 5 matching bases. From germline, CDR1 is SSHAT and CDR2 FNYEAQ (reference sequence). CDR3 length: 15 residues. CDR3 sequence reads: CASSLASPGSYEQYF. CDR3 bases: TGTGCTAGCAGCTTAGCGTCCCCAGGTTCCTACGAGCAGTACTTC.

V usage is TRBV29-1 and J usage is TRBJ1-1, with D unresolved. Germline assignment: CDR1 SQVTM and CDR2 ANQGSEA. The CDR3 consists of 13 residues. Trimming stripped 4 bases from V and 1 base from J, with 10 bases between. The CDR3 spells CSVGLQRNTEAFF. The CDR3 region has the DNA TGCAGCGTTGGACTTCAGAGGAACACTGAAGCTTTCTTT.